This T cell receptor beta chain was documented in a study of blood T cell repertoires in COVID-19 (dated by TCRdb to about 2020). For the study in its entirety: Samples covering the acute and convalescent phases of COVID-19 were provided by collaborators in the United States, Italy and Spain. The material from the prospective study consisted of cDNA or gDNA derived from T cells, B-cell-depleted T cells, or PBMCs. The dataset comprised deeply sampled blood TCRbeta repertoires from subjects exposed to, actively infected with, or recovered from COVID-19. The repertoires were released in a freely available public database meant as a resource for research on the immune response to SARS-CoV-2. The samples were drawn from two sources: the first 160 participants of the ongoing ImmuneRACE study, and 1,000 to 1,500 subjects contributed by 6 global collaborators. Nearly every sample came with metadata listing a de-identified subject ID, COVID-19 status, age in years and sex. Where available, HLA class I and class II types were obtained from metadata supplied by the sample provider rather than from assay-based typing.

As concerns this clone: The antigen this receptor binds is unknown. No per-base quality is available; no much larger clone lies one base away.

TCRbeta CDR3 regions were amplified from genomic DNA using the immunoSEQ Assay, a bias-controlled multiplex PCR. Per the source publication's procedure: Nucleated cell counts per sample were estimated from amplification of reference gene primers within the assay. Sequence reads were collapsed and filtered to measure the absolute abundance of every unique TCRbeta CDR3 rearrangement. For each sample, productive Simpson clonality was calculated as the square root of Simpson's diversity index across productive rearrangements. TCRdb limited this immuneACCESS table to in-frame rearrangements with V and J called. A share of clones is missing; checked studies link under half to unresolved V genes, and the rest is unexplained. The V and J calls and clone size come from that table; D and trimming were worked out from the DNA. In all, the sample holds about 330,000 clones, and 87% of those were seen once. The ten biggest clones cover less than 6% of the sample.

The CDR3, from cysteine to phenylalanine, totals 11 residues. The only DNA kept is the CDR3, 33 bases in frame from the first base. Cut back by 6 bases and 1 base, the V and J ends lie 3 bases apart. In the germline V gene, CDR1 corresponds to SNHLY and CDR2 to FYNNEI. What the research found in general, with its limitations: How much clinical and demographic metadata was included differed by source and by participant, and the metadata was provided uncurated.

In the prospective study, participants were about 18 to 89 years old, resided in fewer than 25 geographic areas of the United States, and were enrolled through a virtual design. In the prospective study, participants were assigned to cohorts based on the clinical history participants reported in a screening survey and a study questionnaire. Recovered participants in ImmuneRACE Cohort 3 were defined as having two consecutive negative NP/OP PCR tests, clearance from a healthcare professional, or resolution of symptoms. In the prospective study, whole blood, serum and a nasopharyngeal or oropharyngeal swab were collected from each participant by mobile phlebotomists. Additional blood draws and questionnaires over an approximately 2-month period could optionally be provided by prospective study participants. Before DNA extraction, prospective study blood samples were shipped either frozen or at room temperature.

The source is a woman aged 25 to 45 who had recovered from COVID-19. The sequenced sample consisted of PBMCs or T cells enriched from blood (not recorded which). The chain uses TRBV2 and TRBJ1-1, with the D gene call left open. The nucleotide sequence is TGTGCCAGCAGCTCGAACACTGAAGCTTTCTTT. Its translation reads: CASSSNTEAFF.